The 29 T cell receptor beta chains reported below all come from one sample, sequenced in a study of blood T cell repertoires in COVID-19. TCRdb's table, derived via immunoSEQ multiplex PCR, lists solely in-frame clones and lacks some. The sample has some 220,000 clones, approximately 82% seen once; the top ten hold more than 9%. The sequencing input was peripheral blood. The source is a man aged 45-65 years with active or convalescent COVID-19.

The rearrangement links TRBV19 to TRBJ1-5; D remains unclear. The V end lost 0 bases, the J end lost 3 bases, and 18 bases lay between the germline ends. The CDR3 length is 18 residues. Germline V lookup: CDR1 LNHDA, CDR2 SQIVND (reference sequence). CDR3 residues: CASSIDSGQRINNQPQHF. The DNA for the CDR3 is TGTGCCAGTAGTATAGATAGTGGCCAGAGGATAAACAATCAGCCCCAGCATTTT. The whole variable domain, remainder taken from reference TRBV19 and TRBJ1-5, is DGGITQSPKYLFRKEGQNVTLSCEQNLNHDAMYWYRQDPGQGLRLIYYSQIVNDFQKGDIAEGYSVSREKKESFPLTVTSAQKNPTAFYLCASSIDSGQRINNQPQHFGDGTRLSIL.

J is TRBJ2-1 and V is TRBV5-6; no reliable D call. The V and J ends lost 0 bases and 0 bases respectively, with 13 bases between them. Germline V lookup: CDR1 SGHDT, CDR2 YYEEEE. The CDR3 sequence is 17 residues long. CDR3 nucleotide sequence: TGTGCCAGCAGCTTGGAAGGTAGACGGAGCTCCTACAATGAGCAGTTCTTC. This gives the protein CASSLEGRRSSYNEQFF.

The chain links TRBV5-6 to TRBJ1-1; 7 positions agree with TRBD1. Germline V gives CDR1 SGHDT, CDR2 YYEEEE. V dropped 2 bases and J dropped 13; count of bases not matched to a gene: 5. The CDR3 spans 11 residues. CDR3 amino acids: CASSFGTVDFF. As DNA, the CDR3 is TGTGCCAGCAGCTTCGGGACAGTGGATTTCTTT.

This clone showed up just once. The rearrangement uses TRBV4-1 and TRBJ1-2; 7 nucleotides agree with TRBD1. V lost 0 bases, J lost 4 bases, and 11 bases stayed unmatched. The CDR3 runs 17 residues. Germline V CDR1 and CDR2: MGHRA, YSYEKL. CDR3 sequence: CASSQDGLRQGGYGYTF. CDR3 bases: TGCGCCAGCAGCCAAGATGGGTTGAGACAGGGCGGCTATGGCTACACCTTC.

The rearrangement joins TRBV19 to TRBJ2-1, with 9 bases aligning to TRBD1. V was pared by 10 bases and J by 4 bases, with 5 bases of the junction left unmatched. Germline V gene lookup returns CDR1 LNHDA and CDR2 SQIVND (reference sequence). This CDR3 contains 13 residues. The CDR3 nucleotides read TGTGCCACGGCGGACAGGGGTTACAATGAGCAGTTCTTC. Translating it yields CATADRGYNEQFF.

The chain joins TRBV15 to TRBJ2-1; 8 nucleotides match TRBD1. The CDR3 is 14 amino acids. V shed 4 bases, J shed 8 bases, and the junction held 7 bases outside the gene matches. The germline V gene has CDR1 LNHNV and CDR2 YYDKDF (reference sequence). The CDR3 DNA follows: TGTGCCACCAGCATGGACAGGGATGTCTATGAGCAGTTCTTC. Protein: CATSMDRDVYEQFF.

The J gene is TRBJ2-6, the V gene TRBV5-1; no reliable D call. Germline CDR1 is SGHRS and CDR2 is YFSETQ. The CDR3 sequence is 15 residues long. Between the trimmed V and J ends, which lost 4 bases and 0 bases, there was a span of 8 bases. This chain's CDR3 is CASSPVLSGANVLTF. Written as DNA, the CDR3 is TGCGCCAGCAGCCCGGTACTCTCTGGGGCCAACGTCCTGACTTTC.

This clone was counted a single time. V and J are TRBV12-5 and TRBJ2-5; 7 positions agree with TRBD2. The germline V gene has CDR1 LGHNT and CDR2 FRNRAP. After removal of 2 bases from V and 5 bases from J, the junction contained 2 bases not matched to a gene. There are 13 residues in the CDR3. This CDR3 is CASGLSGVETQYF. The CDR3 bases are TGTGCTAGTGGTTTGAGCGGGGTGGAGACCCAGTACTTC. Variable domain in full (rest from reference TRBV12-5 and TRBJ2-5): DARVTQTPRHKVTEMGQEVTMRCQPILGHNTVFWYRQTMMQGLELLAYFRNRAPLDDSGMPKDRFSAEMPDATLATLKIQPSEPRDSAVYFCASGLSGVETQYFGPGTRLLVL.

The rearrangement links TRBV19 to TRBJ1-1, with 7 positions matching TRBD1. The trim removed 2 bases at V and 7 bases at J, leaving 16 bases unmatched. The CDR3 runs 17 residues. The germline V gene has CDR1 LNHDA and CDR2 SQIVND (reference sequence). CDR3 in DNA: TGTGCCAGTAGTATACCCCACTCCGGGACAGCCGTTTTTGAAGCTTTCTTT. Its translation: CASSIPHSGTAVFEAFF.

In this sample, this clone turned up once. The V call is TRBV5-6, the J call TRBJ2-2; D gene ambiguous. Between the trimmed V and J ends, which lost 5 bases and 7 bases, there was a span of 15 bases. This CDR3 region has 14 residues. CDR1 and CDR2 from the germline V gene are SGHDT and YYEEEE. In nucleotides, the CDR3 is TGTGCCAGCAGTCCGCCACTCGCGGACGGGGAGCTGTTTTTT. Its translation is CASSPPLADGELFF.

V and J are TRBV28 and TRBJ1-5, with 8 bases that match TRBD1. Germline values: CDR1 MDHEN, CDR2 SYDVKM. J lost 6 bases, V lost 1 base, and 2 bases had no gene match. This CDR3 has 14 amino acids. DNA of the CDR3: TGTGCCAGCAGTTTATTTCAGGGGGCTCAGCCCCAGCATTTT. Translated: CASSLFQGAQPQHF.

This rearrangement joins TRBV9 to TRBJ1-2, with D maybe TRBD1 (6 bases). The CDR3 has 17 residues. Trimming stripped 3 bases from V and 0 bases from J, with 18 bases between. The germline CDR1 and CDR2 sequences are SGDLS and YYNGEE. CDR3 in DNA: TGTGCCAGCAGCGCAGGGGTGGTTCCGATAGCTAACTATGGCTACACCTTC. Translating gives CASSAGVVPIANYGYTF.

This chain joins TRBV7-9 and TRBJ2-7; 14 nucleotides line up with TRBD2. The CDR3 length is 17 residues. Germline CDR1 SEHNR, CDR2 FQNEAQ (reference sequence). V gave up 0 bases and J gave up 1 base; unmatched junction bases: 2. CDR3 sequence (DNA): TGTGCCAGCAGCTTAGCCGGACTAGCGGGAGGTTCCTACGAGCAGTACTTC. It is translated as CASSLAGLAGGSYEQYF.

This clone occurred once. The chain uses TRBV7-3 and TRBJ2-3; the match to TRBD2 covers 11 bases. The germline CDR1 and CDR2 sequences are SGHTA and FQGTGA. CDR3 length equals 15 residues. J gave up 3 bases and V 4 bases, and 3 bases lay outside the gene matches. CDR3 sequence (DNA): TGTGCCAGCAGCTACACTAGCGGGAGAACAGATACGCAGTATTTT. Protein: CASSYTSGRTDTQYF.

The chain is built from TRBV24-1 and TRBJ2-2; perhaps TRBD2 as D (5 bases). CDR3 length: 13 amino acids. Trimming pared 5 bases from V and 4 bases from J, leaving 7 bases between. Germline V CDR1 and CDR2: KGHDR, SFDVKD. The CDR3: CATSVEATGELFF. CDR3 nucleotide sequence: TGTGCCACCAGTGTGGAGGCCACCGGGGAGCTGTTTTTT.

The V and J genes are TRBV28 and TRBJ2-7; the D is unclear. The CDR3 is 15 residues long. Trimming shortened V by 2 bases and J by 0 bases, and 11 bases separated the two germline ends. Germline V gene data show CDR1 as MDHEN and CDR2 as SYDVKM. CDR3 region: CASSLPRLYSYEQYF. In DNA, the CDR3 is TGTGCCAGCAGTTTACCCCGACTTTACTCCTACGAGCAGTACTTC.

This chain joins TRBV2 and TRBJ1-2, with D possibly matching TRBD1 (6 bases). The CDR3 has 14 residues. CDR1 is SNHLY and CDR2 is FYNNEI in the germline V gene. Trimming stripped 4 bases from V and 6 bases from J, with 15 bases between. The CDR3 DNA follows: TGTGCCAGCAGTGTGAGCTCTCCAGGGGATGGCTACACCTTC. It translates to CASSVSSPGDGYTF.

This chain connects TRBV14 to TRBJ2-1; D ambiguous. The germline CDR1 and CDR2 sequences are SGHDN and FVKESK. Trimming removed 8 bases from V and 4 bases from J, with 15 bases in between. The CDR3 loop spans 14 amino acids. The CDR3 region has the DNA TGTGCCAGCTCCCTCTGGAGTGTATACAATGAGCAGTTCTTC. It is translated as CASSLWSVYNEQFF.

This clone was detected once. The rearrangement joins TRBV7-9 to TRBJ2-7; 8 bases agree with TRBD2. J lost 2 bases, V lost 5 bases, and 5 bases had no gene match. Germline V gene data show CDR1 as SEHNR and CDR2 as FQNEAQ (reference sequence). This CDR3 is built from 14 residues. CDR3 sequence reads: CASSPTSGPYEQYF. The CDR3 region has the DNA TGTGCCAGCAGCCCAACTAGCGGTCCCTACGAGCAGTACTTC.

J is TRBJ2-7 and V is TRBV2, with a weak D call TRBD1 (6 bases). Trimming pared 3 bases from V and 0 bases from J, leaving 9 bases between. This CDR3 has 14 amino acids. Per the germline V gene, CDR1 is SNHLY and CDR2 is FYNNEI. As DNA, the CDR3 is TGTGCCAGCAGTGACGACAGGTACTCCTACGAGCAGTACTTC. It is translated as CASSDDRYSYEQYF.

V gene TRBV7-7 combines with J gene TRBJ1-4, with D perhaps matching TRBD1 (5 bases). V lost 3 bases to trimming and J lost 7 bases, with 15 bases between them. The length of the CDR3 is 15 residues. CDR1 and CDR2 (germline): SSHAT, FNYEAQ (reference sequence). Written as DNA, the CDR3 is TGTGCCAGCAGCTTTGTAAGGGGCGGGATTGAAAAACTGTTTTTT. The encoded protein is CASSFVRGGIEKLFF.

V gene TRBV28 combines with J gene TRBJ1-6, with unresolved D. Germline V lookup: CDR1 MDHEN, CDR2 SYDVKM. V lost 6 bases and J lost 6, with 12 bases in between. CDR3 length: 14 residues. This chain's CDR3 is CASSPSETNSPLHF. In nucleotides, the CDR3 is TGTGCCAGCAGCCCCTCGGAGACTAATTCACCCCTCCACTTT.

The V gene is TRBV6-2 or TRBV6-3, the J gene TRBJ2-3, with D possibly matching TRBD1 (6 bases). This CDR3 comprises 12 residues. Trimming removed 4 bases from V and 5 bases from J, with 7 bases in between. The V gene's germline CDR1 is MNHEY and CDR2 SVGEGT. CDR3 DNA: TGTGCCAGCAGTTCCAGGGGAGATACGCAGTATTTT. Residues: CASSSRGDTQYF.

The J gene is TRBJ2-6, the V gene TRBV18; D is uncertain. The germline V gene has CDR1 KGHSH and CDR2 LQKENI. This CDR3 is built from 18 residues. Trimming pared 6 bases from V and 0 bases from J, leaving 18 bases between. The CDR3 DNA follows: TGTGCCAGCTCCCCCATATCCGCACATGTCTCTGGGGCCAACGTCCTGACTTTC. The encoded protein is CASSPISAHVSGANVLTF.

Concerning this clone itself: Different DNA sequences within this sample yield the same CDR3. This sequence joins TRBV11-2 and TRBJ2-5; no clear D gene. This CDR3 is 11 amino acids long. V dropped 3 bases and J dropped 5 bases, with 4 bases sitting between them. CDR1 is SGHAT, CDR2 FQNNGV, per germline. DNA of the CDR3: TGTGCCAGCAGCTTCGGGGAGACCCAGTACTTC. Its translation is CASSFGETQYF.

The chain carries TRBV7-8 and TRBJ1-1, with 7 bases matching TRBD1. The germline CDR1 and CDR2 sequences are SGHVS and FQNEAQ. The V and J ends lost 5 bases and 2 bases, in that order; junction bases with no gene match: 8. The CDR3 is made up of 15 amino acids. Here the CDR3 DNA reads TGTGCCAGCAGCGCCCGACAGGGCCTCAACACTGAAGCTTTCTTT. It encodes CASSARQGLNTEAFF.

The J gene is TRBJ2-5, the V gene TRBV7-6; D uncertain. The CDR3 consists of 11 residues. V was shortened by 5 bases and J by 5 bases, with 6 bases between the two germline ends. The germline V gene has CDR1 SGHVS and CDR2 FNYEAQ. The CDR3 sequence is CASSPSETQYF. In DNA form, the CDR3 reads TGTGCCAGCAGCCCTTCGGAGACCCAGTACTTC. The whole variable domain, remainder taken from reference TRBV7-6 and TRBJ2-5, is GAGVSQSPRYKVTKRGQDVALRCDPISGHVSLYWYRQALGQGPEFLTYFNYEAQQDKSGLPNDRFSAERPEGSISTLTIQRTEQRDSAMYRCASSPSETQYFGPGTRLLVL.

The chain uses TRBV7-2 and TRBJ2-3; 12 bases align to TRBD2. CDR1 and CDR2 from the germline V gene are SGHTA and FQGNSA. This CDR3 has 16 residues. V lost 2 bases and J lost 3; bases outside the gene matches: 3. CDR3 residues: CTSSLRGLAGTDTQYF. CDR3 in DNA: TGTACCAGCAGCTTAAGAGGACTAGCGGGGACAGATACGCAGTATTTT.

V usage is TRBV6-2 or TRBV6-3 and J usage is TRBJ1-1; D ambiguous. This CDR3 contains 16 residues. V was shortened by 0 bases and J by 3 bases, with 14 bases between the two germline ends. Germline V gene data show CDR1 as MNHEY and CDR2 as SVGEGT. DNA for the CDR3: TGTGCCAGCAGTTACTCTGGTTTCGACTTTCACACTGAAGCTTTCTTT. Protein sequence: CASSYSGFDFHTEAFF.